This T cell receptor (beta chain) was identified in a study of OX40 agonist ivuxolimab in advanced cancers. In the study overall: The study treated patients with ivuxolimab, an agonistic anti-OX40 (CD134) antibody.

Findings of the study overall: Individuals who were partial responders at 0.1-3.0 mg/kg had clonal expansion that ranked among the lowest.

The repertoire was sequenced with immunoSEQ multiplex PCR; TCRdb's copy has only in-frame clones and lacks some. The table records tens of thousands of clones, 90% of them present only once. Exclusion applied to patients with autoimmune disease history or systemic immunosuppression. CDR3 length: 14 residues. Germline CDR1 MNHNS, CDR2 SASEGT. The ends were cut back, 3 bases at V and 7 bases at J, with 13 bases in the middle. Comment on this clone: Its antigen remains unidentified.

This material consisted of CD4+ or CD8+ T cells sorted from blood, taken in a trial of the OX40 agonist ivuxolimab. The sequence was collected from an adult with an advanced solid tumor such as melanoma, head and neck, liver or kidney cancer. V and J are TRBV6-1 and TRBJ2-1; D is ambiguous. The CDR3 DNA reads as TGTGCCAGCAGTGAGGGATTCCCTGGGAATGAGCAGTTCTTC. Protein: CASSEGFPGNEQFF.